This entry lists 2 T cell receptor beta chains sequenced from one sample in a study of blood T cell repertoires in COVID-19. The table came from immunoSEQ multiplex PCR; TCRdb's copy has only in-frame clones and leaves some out. The sample holds about 300,000 clones, roughly 86% seen once. The sequencing sample was made of PBMCs or T cells enriched from blood (not recorded which). All receptors come from a young woman who had recovered from COVID-19.

The chain employs TRBV5-4 and TRBJ2-7; 12 nucleotides match TRBD2. V gave up 0 bases and J gave up 4 bases; unmatched junction bases: 5. Germline values: CDR1 SGHNT, CDR2 YYREEE (reference sequence). There are 16 residues in the CDR3. In DNA, the CDR3 is TGTGCCAGCAGCTTGGGGGGCGGGACTAGCGGGTACGAGCAGTACTTC. Its protein product is CASSLGGGTSGYEQYF.

The chain is built from TRBV10-3 and TRBJ2-1; TRBD2 agrees at 11 bases. Germline loops: CDR1 ENHRY, CDR2 SYGVKD. With 8 bases clipped from V and 5 bases from J, the junction kept 8 bases outside the gene matches. This CDR3 region has 15 residues. The CDR3: CAIARTSGSHNEQFF. The DNA for the CDR3 is TGTGCCATCGCGAGGACTAGCGGGTCCCACAATGAGCAGTTCTTC.